The 25 T cell receptor beta chains in this list originate from one sample, sequenced in a study of CD8 T cells in Susac syndrome. It was with random hexamers that roughly 0.45 to 1 ug RNA was reverse transcribed. Using its own MiXCR run on the immunoSEQ multiplex PCR reads, TCRdb lists one record per CDR3 protein. The table shows roughly 52,000 distinct CDR3 sequences, with 95% occurring only once. Sequenced material: CD8+ T cells from PBMCs. These receptors were taken from a human donor with Susac syndrome.

The chain carries TRBV29-1 and TRBJ1-2, with 7 nucleotides matching TRBD1. V was clipped by 0 bases and J by 4 bases; unmatched bases: 8. Germline V gene sequence: CDR1 SQVTM, CDR2 ANQGSEA. This CDR3 contains 15 residues. CDR3 loop: CSVEDPGDRRYGYTF. The CDR3, as DNA: TGCAGCGTTGAAGATCCAGGGGACAGACGCTATGGCTACACCTTC.

The rearrangement uses TRBV7-2 and TRBJ2-7; 11 bases are a match to TRBD2. Germline V gives CDR1 SGHTA, CDR2 FQGNSA. The junction had 2 bases not matched to a gene; V was cut back by 4 bases and J by 3 bases. This CDR3 has 14 amino acids. The CDR3 reads CASSSGTSGYEQYF. The CDR3 DNA reads as TGTGCCAGCAGCTCCGGGACTAGCGGCTACGAGCAGTACTTC. Together with reference TRBV7-2 and TRBJ2-7, the CDR3 gives the full variable domain: GAGVSQSPSNKVTEKGKDVELRCDPISGHTALYWYRQSLGQGLEFLIYFQGNSAPDKSGLPSDRFSAERTGGSVSTLTIQRTQQEDSAVYLCASSSGTSGYEQYFGPGTRLTVT.

This chain links TRBV29-1 with TRBJ2-7; D is ambiguous. Germline V gene data show CDR1 as SQVTM and CDR2 as ANQGSEA. CDR3 length: 12 amino acids. V was shortened by 1 base and J by 5 bases, with 9 bases between the two germline ends. CDR3 loop: CSVEGRSNEQYF. The CDR3 bases are TGCAGCGTTGAAGGCAGGTCCAACGAGCAGTACTTC.

The J gene is TRBJ2-5, the V gene TRBV11-2, with D possibly matching TRBD1 (5 bases). The V gene's germline CDR1 is SGHAT and CDR2 FQNNGV. CDR3 length equals 14 residues. The ends were cut back, 3 bases at V and 5 bases at J, with 13 bases in the middle. The CDR3 nucleotides read TGTGCCAGCAGCTTGCTAGGGGCCGGGGAGACCCAGTACTTC. This codes for CASSLLGAGETQYF. Full variable domain (outside the CDR3, taken from reference TRBV11-2 and TRBJ2-5): EAGVAQSPRYKIIEKRQSVAFWCNPISGHATLYWYQQILGQGPKLLIQFQNNGVVDDSQLPKDRFSAERLKGVDSTLKIQPAKLEDSAVYLCASSLLGAGETQYFGPGTRLLVL.

The CDR3 DNA follows: TGTGCCAGCAGCGTAGCTAAGACAGGGGCCTATGGCTACACCTTC. Its translation: CASSVAKTGAYGYTF. This rearrangement joins TRBV9 to TRBJ1-2; TRBD1 matches at 8 bases. The V and J ends lost 0 bases and 4 bases, in that order; junction bases with no gene match: 5. Germline loops: CDR1 SGDLS, CDR2 YYNGEE. The CDR3 loop spans 15 amino acids.

V usage is TRBV7-9 and J usage is TRBJ1-5; D is uncertain. The germline V gene encodes CDR1 SEHNR and CDR2 FQNEAQ (reference sequence). Trimming pared 4 bases from V and 1 base from J, leaving 5 bases between. The CDR3 is 13 amino acids. CDR3 sequence (DNA): TGTGCCAGCAGCTACGGAAGCAATCAGCCCCAGCATTTT. This sequence encodes CASSYGSNQPQHF.

The V and J genes are TRBV13 and TRBJ2-1, with D uncertain. The ends were cut back, 5 bases at V and 10 bases at J, with 15 bases in the middle. Germline V CDR1 and CDR2: PRHDT, FYEKMQ (reference sequence). The CDR3 consists of 13 residues. CDR3 in amino acids: CASSASSVSEQFF. CDR3 DNA sequence: TGTGCCAGCAGCGCCTCCTCGGTCTCGGAGCAGTTCTTC.

In this sample, this clonotype turned up a few times. The chain carries TRBV14 and TRBJ1-5; D gene ambiguous. Germline CDR1 and CDR2: SGHDN and FVKESK. Trimming removed 4 bases at V and 5 bases at J, with 9 bases between. The CDR3 runs 13 residues. The CDR3 nucleotides read TGTGCCAGCAGCCTGGGCCCCCATCAGCCCCAGCATTTT. Translating gives CASSLGPHQPQHF.

This chain links TRBV7-8 with TRBJ2-7, with D possibly TRBD1 on 5 matching bases. Germline-derived CDR1 and CDR2 are SGHVS and FQNEAQ. Trimming left V 2 bases short and J 3 bases short, with 14 bases between. The CDR3 has 15 residues. The CDR3 region is CASSLPDKPFYEQYF. For the CDR3, the DNA is TGTGCCAGCAGCTTACCGGACAAGCCCTTCTACGAGCAGTACTTC.

The V gene is TRBV3-1, the J gene TRBJ2-5; the D is unclear. Trimming shortened V by 3 bases and J by 3 bases, and 8 bases separated the two germline ends. The CDR3 loop spans 13 amino acids. Germline V gene sequence: CDR1 LGHDT, CDR2 YNNKEL (reference sequence). CDR3 in DNA: TGTGCCAGCAGCCAGGCAGGCGAAGAGACCCAGTACTTC. This translates into CASSQAGEETQYF.

The chain has TRBV28 and TRBJ2-3, with 7 bases lining up with TRBD2. Germline V gene lookup returns CDR1 MDHEN and CDR2 SYDVKM. This CDR3 has 19 residues. With V trimmed by 4 bases and J by 2 bases, 18 bases remained unmatched. The CDR3 sequence is CASSSVGDELALLTDTQYF. The CDR3 DNA sequence: TGTGCCAGCAGTTCCGTAGGGGATGAACTAGCGCTTCTCACAGATACGCAGTATTTT.

The rearrangement joins TRBV4-2 to TRBJ2-4, with 8 bases aligning to TRBD2. V lost 5 bases, J lost 1 base, and 7 bases stayed unmatched. This CDR3 is 16 amino acids long. The germline CDR1 and CDR2 sequences are LGHNA and YNFKEQ. The CDR3 nucleotides are TGTGCCAGCAGCGCACGGGGGGGCCGGGCCAAAAACATTCAGTACTTC. Translating it yields CASSARGGRAKNIQYF.

The genes are TRBV7-6 and TRBJ1-1; D remains unclear. V was trimmed by 2 bases and J by 0 bases, leaving 10 bases between them. Germline V lookup: CDR1 SGHVS, CDR2 FNYEAQ. The CDR3 runs to 15 residues. The CDR3 is CASSLSQDMNTEAFF. CDR3 DNA sequence: TGTGCCAGCAGCTTATCCCAGGATATGAACACTGAAGCTTTCTTT. Using reference TRBV7-6 and TRBJ1-1 for the parts outside the CDR3, the full variable domain is GAGVSQSPRYKVTKRGQDVALRCDPISGHVSLYWYRQALGQGPEFLTYFNYEAQQDKSGLPNDRFSAERPEGSISTLTIQRTEQRDSAMYRCASSLSQDMNTEAFFGQGTRLTVV.

V is TRBV30 and J is TRBJ1-2, with TRBD1 matching over 7 bases. V shed 2 bases, J shed 8 bases, and the junction held 5 bases outside the gene matches. The germline CDR1 and CDR2 sequences are GTSNPN and SVGIG (reference sequence). The CDR3 totals 12 residues. DNA for the CDR3: TGTGCCTGGAGTCCCGGACAGGAGGGCTACACCTTC. Its translation: CAWSPGQEGYTF.

This sequence joins TRBV29-1 and TRBJ1-1; 12 positions match TRBD1. Germline lookup yields CDR1 SQVTM and CDR2 ANQGSEA. There are 14 residues in the CDR3. V gave up 7 bases and J gave up 5 bases; unmatched junction bases: 8. The CDR3 spells CSAMGQGAKTEAFF. For the CDR3, the DNA is TGCAGCGCTATGGGACAGGGGGCCAAGACTGAAGCTTTCTTT. The full variable domain, with the rest looked up from reference TRBV29-1 and TRBJ1-1, is SAVISQKPSRDICQRGTSLTIQCQVDSQVTMMFWYRQQPGQSLTLIATANQGSEATYESGFVIDKFPISRPNLTFSTLTVSNMSPEDSSIYLCSAMGQGAKTEAFFGQGTRLTVV.

The chain couples TRBV7-9 to TRBJ2-3, with 12 bases that match TRBD2. Unmatched junction bases numbered 8, after V lost 6 bases and J lost 4 bases. The germline V gene encodes CDR1 SEHNR and CDR2 FQNEAQ (reference sequence). This CDR3 is 16 amino acids long. CDR3 amino acids: CASRLALAGGPDTQYF. CDR3 DNA sequence: TGTGCCAGCAGGCTCGCACTAGCGGGGGGCCCAGATACGCAGTATTTT.

This sequence joins TRBV14 and TRBJ2-3; the match to TRBD1 covers 7 bases. Germline lookup yields CDR1 SGHDN and CDR2 FVKESK. The length of the CDR3 is 15 residues. Trimming took 4 bases from V and 2 from J; bases not matched to a gene: 6. DNA of the CDR3: TGTGCCAGCAGCCTTCAGGGGGTACTCACAGATACGCAGTATTTT. Translation: CASSLQGVLTDTQYF.

This sequence joins TRBV25-1 and TRBJ2-7; D might be TRBD1 or TRBD2, each matching 5 bases. The V end was cut by 8 bases, the J end by 4 bases, with 6 bases between. The germline V gene encodes CDR1 MGHDK and CDR2 SYGVNS. This CDR3 comprises 10 residues. Written as DNA, the CDR3 is TGTGCCAGCGAGGGGTACGAGCAGTACTTC. Its protein product is CASEGYEQYF.

The J gene is TRBJ2-2, the V gene TRBV4-3; 9 positions match TRBD1. J gave up 5 bases and V 3 bases, and 10 bases lay outside the gene matches. The CDR3 is made up of 17 amino acids. Germline CDR1 is LGHNA and CDR2 is YSLEER. CDR3 residues: CASSHGGTGRWTGELFF. The CDR3 bases are TGCGCCAGCAGCCACGGGGGGACAGGGCGATGGACCGGGGAGCTGTTTTTT.

This chain links TRBV3-1 with TRBJ2-1; D gene unclear. The CDR3 loop spans 14 amino acids. Germline V lookup: CDR1 LGHDT, CDR2 YNNKEL (reference sequence). V gave up 1 base and J gave up 3 bases, with 7 bases separating them. The CDR3, as DNA: TGTGCCAGCAGCCAAGGAGGACGCTACAATGAGCAGTTCTTC. The encoded protein is CASSQGGRYNEQFF.

V usage is TRBV6-5 and J usage is TRBJ2-3; 12 bases line up with TRBD1. The J segment lost 4 bases and the V segment lost 2 bases, leaving 7 bases of the junction unmatched. Germline CDR1 is MNHEY and CDR2 is SVGAGI. The CDR3 length is 17 residues. This chain's CDR3 is CASSYHRDRGPPDTQYF. In nucleotides, the CDR3 is TGTGCCAGCAGTTACCACCGGGACAGGGGGCCCCCAGATACGCAGTATTTT.

This clonotype was observed once. The chain joins TRBV20-1 to TRBJ1-5; no clear D. CDR3 length equals 13 residues. The V end was cut by 2 bases, the J end by 6 bases, with 11 bases between. CDR1 DFQATT and CDR2 SNEGSKA come from the germline V gene (reference sequence). The chain's CDR3 is CSARLGESQPQHF. The CDR3 nucleotides are TGCAGTGCTAGACTTGGCGAGAGTCAGCCCCAGCATTTT.

The V call is TRBV11-1, the J call TRBJ2-2; weak D call: TRBD1 (6 bases). In germline, CDR1 is SGHAT, CDR2 FQDESV (reference sequence). The CDR3 spans 15 residues. V lost 2 bases and J lost 4, with 11 bases in between. The CDR3 nucleotides are TGTGCCAGCAGCTTACAGGGACAAGGCACCGGGGAGCTGTTTTTT. Translated, it gives CASSLQGQGTGELFF.

A few counts support this clonotype. This chain joins TRBV5-8 and TRBJ2-2; no firm D call. The CDR3 has 16 amino acids. In germline, CDR1 is SGHTS, CDR2 YDEGEE. The V and J ends lost 0 bases and 8 bases respectively, with 17 bases between them. CDR3 nucleotides: TGTGCCAGCAGCTTGGTTCAGCTCAAAAAGCTAGGGGAGCTGTTTTTT. Protein: CASSLVQLKKLGELFF.

The rearrangement joins TRBV12-3 or TRBV12-4 to TRBJ2-7; perhaps TRBD1 as D (6 bases). CDR3 length equals 14 residues. Trimming removed 6 bases from V and 5 bases from J, with 17 bases in between. In nucleotides, the CDR3 is TGTGCCAGCAGCGAACAGGGATTCGAGGACGAGCAGTACTTC. Its translation is CASSEQGFEDEQYF.